This T cell receptor beta chain is from a study of radiation and T cells in renal cell carcinoma. Overall study results and limits: Top 100 clonotypes averaged about 50% in irradiated versus about 45% in nephrectomy-only tumors. Dominant CDR3 motifs occupied more repertoire in irradiated than control tumors.

The treatment is: treatment-naive control, cytoreductive nephrectomy. Controls included a few female and over 10 male donors, resected 2011 to 2014. On this clone itself: The antigen remains unidentified.

Germline CDR1 and CDR2: MNHGY and SVAAGI. V was pared by 7 bases and J by 0 bases, with 9 bases of the junction left unmatched. The CDR3 loop spans 15 amino acids. Sequencing was performed with immunoSEQ multiplex PCR; in TCRdb, only in-frame clones are kept and a portion is missing. The sample lists around 16,000 clones; more than 55% were seen once. The receptor was isolated from a man aged 50 to 59 with renal cell carcinoma. The chain recombines TRBV6-9 with TRBJ2-7; 7 nucleotides agree with TRBD1. Material: tumor tissue, obtained from a patient whose treatment was nephrectomy without radiotherapy. The CDR3 spells CASKLTGDSSYEQYF. CDR3 nucleotides: TGTGCCAGCAAGCTTACAGGGGACAGCTCCTACGAGCAGTACTTC.